This T cell receptor (beta chain) is drawn from a study of control samples from healthy donors and cancer patients. Data came from immunoSEQ multiplex PCR; TCRdb stores just in-frame clones and leaves some out. The sample holds 90,000 to 130,000 clones, almost 85% seen once. Unmatched junction bases numbered 12, after V lost 5 bases and J lost 9 bases. Germline V gene data show CDR1 as MGHRA and CDR2 as YSYEKL. The CDR3 extends over 15 amino acids. This clonotype was sampled from a young man in good health. Material: blood. The chain carries TRBV4-1 and TRBJ2-1; 8 nucleotides line up with TRBD1. In DNA, the CDR3 is TGCGCCAGCAGCGGTCGGACAGGGACTTATGGTGAGCAGTTCTTC. Translation: CASSGRTGTYGEQFF.